This entry lists 28 T cell receptor beta chains sequenced from one sample in a study of spatial heterogeneity in lung cancer. TCRdb used MiXCR to reprocess the 5' RACE reads, holding one entry per CDR3 protein. The repertoire holds under 30,000 distinct CDR3 sequences, with approximately 6% as singletons. Time point here: blood at routine non-recurrence follow-up after resection. Tumor, nontumor lung or frozen PBMC supplied whole RNA, sequenced without sorting. The input for sequencing was PBMCs, taken at follow-up. The receptors were gathered from a male donor with early-stage non-small cell lung cancer.

This clonotype was counted many times. The chain uses TRBV7-2 and TRBJ2-2; the D gene is possibly TRBD2 (6 bases). The CDR3 sequence is 15 residues long. Trimming took 5 bases from V and 5 from J, leaving 15 bases between them. Germline V lookup: CDR1 SGHTA, CDR2 FQGNSA. In DNA form, the CDR3 reads TGTGCCAGCAGCACGGAGGGTCATAGGACCGGGGAGCTGTTTTTT. Its protein product is CASSTEGHRTGELFF.

This clonotype was recorded at least ten times. V and J are TRBV7-3 and TRBJ2-3; tentatively, D is TRBD1 (6 bases). The CDR3 is 16 residues long. The ends were cut back, 3 bases at V and 2 bases at J, with 15 bases in the middle. Germline values: CDR1 SGHTA, CDR2 FQGTGA. CDR3 nucleotide sequence: TGTGCCAGCAGCTTCTCCCCCCCAGGGGTCACAGATACGCAGTATTTT. Translating gives CASSFSPPGVTDTQYF.

In this sample, this clonotype turned up many times. The chain carries TRBV29-1 and TRBJ2-2; tentatively, D is TRBD2 (5 bases). CDR1 is SQVTM, CDR2 ANQGSEA, per germline. Trimming removed 7 bases from V and 4 bases from J, with 16 bases in between. CDR3 length: 14 residues. The CDR3 sequence: CSAGAGEGTGELFF. CDR3 in DNA: TGCAGCGCCGGAGCCGGGGAAGGCACCGGGGAGCTGTTTTTT.

This clonotype was seen ten or more times. The chain carries TRBV4-3 and TRBJ1-6; 11 bases align to TRBD1. This CDR3 is built from 15 residues. Germline lookup yields CDR1 LGHNA and CDR2 YSLEER. The junction had 6 bases not matched to a gene; V was cut back by 5 bases and J by 9 bases. The CDR3 sequence is CASSFGTGGSSPLHF. As DNA, the CDR3 is TGCGCCAGCAGCTTCGGGACAGGGGGTAGTTCACCCCTCCACTTT.

This clonotype was counted a few times. This chain's CDR3 is CASSPPGETQYF. The CDR3 nucleotides read TGTGCCAGCAGCCCGCCTGGGGAGACCCAGTACTTC. The chain couples TRBV12-3 or TRBV12-4 to TRBJ2-5; D gene ambiguous. The CDR3 is 12 residues long. The V end was cut by 6 bases, the J end by 5 bases, with 10 bases between.

By sample fraction, this clonotype is medium-sized. This chain uses TRBV9 with TRBJ2-7; D possibly corresponds to TRBD1 (6 bases). Germline-derived CDR1 and CDR2 are SGDLS and YYNGEE. The CDR3 consists of 12 residues. Deletions cut 4 bases from V and 3 bases from J, with 8 bases between. The CDR3 nucleotides read TGTGCCAGCAGCCCACAGGGCTACGAGCAGTACTTC. This translates into CASSPQGYEQYF.

This clonotype was counted ten times or more. The chain's CDR3 is CASSQDLGRVEKLFF. The CDR3 DNA reads as TGCGCCAGCAGCCAAGACCTTGGGCGAGTTGAAAAACTGTTTTTT. The chain combines TRBV4-3 with TRBJ1-4, with D hard to call. V was clipped by 0 bases and J by 7 bases, with 12 bases between them. CDR1 and CDR2 (germline): LGHNA, YSLEER. The CDR3 consists of 15 residues.

This clonotype has ten or more counts. V is TRBV10-3 and J is TRBJ2-5, with 11 bases aligning to TRBD2. Germline CDR1 reads ENHRY; CDR2 reads SYGVKD. The CDR3 is made up of 14 amino acids. V was pared by 4 bases and J by 2 bases, with 0 bases of the junction left unmatched. In nucleotides, the CDR3 is TGTGCCATCAGTGGGACTAGCGGGCAAGAGACCCAGTACTTC. It translates to CAISGTSGQETQYF.

In this sample, this clonotype turned up many times. The chain links TRBV9 to TRBJ2-1; TRBD2 matches at 14 bases. The germline V gene has CDR1 SGDLS and CDR2 YYNGEE. V shed 4 bases, J shed 4 bases, and the junction held 10 bases outside the gene matches. The CDR3 contains 18 residues. For the CDR3, the DNA is TGTGCCAGCAGCTATCCCGGGACTAGCGGGAGTAGGTACAATGAGCAGTTCTTC. It encodes CASSYPGTSGSRYNEQFF.

This clonotype has more than one count but fewer than ten. V and J are TRBV7-9 and TRBJ2-3, with 7 bases matching TRBD1. Germline V gene lookup returns CDR1 SEHNR and CDR2 FQNEAQ (reference sequence). This CDR3 has 13 residues. V dropped 6 bases and J dropped 6; count of bases not matched to a gene: 6. The CDR3 DNA is TGTGCCAGCAGGAACATACAGGGGGATACGCAGTATTTT. This translates into CASRNIQGDTQYF. Full variable domain (remainder filled in from reference TRBV7-9 and TRBJ2-3): DTGVSQNPRHKITKRGQNVTFRCDPISEHNRLYWYRQTLGQGPEFLTYFQNEAQLEKSRLLSDRFSAERPKGSFSTLEIQRTEQGDSAMYLCASRNIQGDTQYFGPGTRLTVL.

Many counts were recorded for this clonotype. The rearrangement joins TRBV16 to TRBJ2-7; 10 positions agree with TRBD2. J was trimmed by 4 bases and V by 2 bases; bases with no gene match: 8. This CDR3 is 16 amino acids long. Germline lookup yields CDR1 KGHSY and CDR2 FQNENV. Written as DNA, the CDR3 is TGTGCCAGCAGCCAAGGTCTAGCGGGAGCGGGGTACGAGCAGTACGTC. Translation gives CASSQGLAGAGYEQYV.

This rearrangement joins TRBV4-2 to TRBJ1-4, with D tentatively TRBD1 (5 bases). The CDR3 extends over 16 amino acids. CDR1 is LGHNA, CDR2 YNFKEQ, per germline. V lost 1 base and J 0 bases, leaving 9 bases between the germline ends. The CDR3 here is CASSQGRVPTNEKLFF. The CDR3 nucleotides are TGTGCCAGCAGCCAAGGCAGGGTCCCAACTAATGAAAAACTGTTTTTT.

V gene TRBV12-3 or TRBV12-4 combines with J gene TRBJ1-5; no definite D call. This CDR3 spans 14 amino acids. The V end was cut by 5 bases, the J end by 4 bases, with 12 bases between. CDR3 bases: TGTGCCAGCAGTCGAGCAAGGGCTAATCAGCCCCAGCATTTT. Encoded protein: CASSRARANQPQHF.

In this sample, this clonotype turned up many times. The rearrangement uses TRBV7-9 and TRBJ2-2; TRBD2 is a possible D gene (6 bases). Trimming took 8 bases from V and 8 from J, leaving 18 bases between them. CDR1 is SEHNR and CDR2 is FQNEAQ in the germline V gene (reference sequence). The CDR3 is made up of 14 amino acids. CDR3 sequence (DNA): TGTGCCAGCGGTGCGGGGACCCTGAGAGGGGAGCTGTTTTTT. Translating it yields CASGAGTLRGELFF.

The chain employs TRBV7-2 and TRBJ2-5; 11 bases line up with TRBD1. This CDR3 is 16 amino acids long. V gave up 5 bases and J gave up 6 bases; unmatched junction bases: 11. Germline V gene lookup returns CDR1 SGHTA and CDR2 FQGNSA. This CDR3 is CASSAGTGTGGKTQYF. CDR3 in DNA: TGTGCCAGCAGCGCCGGAACCGGGACAGGGGGAAAGACCCAGTACTTC.

This clonotype was found a few times. This chain links TRBV3-1 with TRBJ2-4; either TRBD1 or TRBD2 may fit D (6 bases each). The CDR3 is 17 amino acids. The germline CDR1 and CDR2 sequences are LGHDT and YNNKEL (reference sequence). V lost 4 bases and J 0 bases, leaving 16 bases between the germline ends. The CDR3 DNA reads TGTGCCAGCAGCCCCGGTGGGGGGCCTGTAGCCAAAAACATTCAGTACTTC. Protein product: CASSPGGGPVAKNIQYF.

This clonotype occurred many times. The gene calls are TRBV12-3 or TRBV12-4 and TRBJ2-1, with D perhaps assigned TRBD1 or TRBD2 (5 bases each). This CDR3 is 15 amino acids long. V was pared by 5 bases and J by 4 bases, with 15 bases between. The CDR3 loop reads CASSISQGPYNEQFF. The CDR3 DNA reads as TGTGCCAGCAGTATAAGCCAGGGACCTTACAATGAGCAGTTCTTC.

This clonotype has just a few counts. The V gene is TRBV9, the J gene TRBJ2-5; TRBD1 is a possible D gene (5 bases). Germline values: CDR1 SGDLS, CDR2 YYNGEE. The CDR3 sequence is 15 residues long. V dropped 3 bases and J dropped 4 bases, with 16 bases sitting between them. Here the CDR3 reads CASSEGRVDGETQYF. The CDR3 DNA reads as TGTGCCAGCAGCGAGGGCAGGGTCGACGGAGAGACCCAGTACTTC.

This clonotype was counted many times. The chain carries TRBV24-1 and TRBJ2-1; either TRBD1 or TRBD2 may fit D (6 bases each). Trimming removed 3 bases from V and 8 bases from J, with 13 bases in between. The germline gives CDR1 KGHDR, CDR2 SFDVKD. The CDR3 has 14 residues. The CDR3 sequence: CATSDQLGGDEQFF. For the CDR3, the DNA is TGTGCCACCAGTGATCAACTCGGGGGCGATGAGCAGTTCTTC.

This clonotype occurred a few times. V usage is TRBV5-1 and J usage is TRBJ2-3; 9 bases align to TRBD2. This CDR3 has 15 amino acids. CDR1 SGHRS and CDR2 YFSETQ come from the germline V gene. The ends lost 2 bases at V and 4 bases at J; junction bases unmatched: 5. The CDR3 DNA reads TGCGCCAGCAGCTTCCAAGCGGGGGGCCCAGATACGCAGTATTTT. It encodes CASSFQAGGPDTQYF.

This clonotype was seen repeatedly, ten times or more. The chain carries TRBV12-3 or TRBV12-4 and TRBJ2-7, with D possibly matching TRBD1 (5 bases). The CDR3 has 13 amino acids. Between the trimmed V and J ends, which lost 1 base and 3 bases, there was a span of 7 bases. CDR3 in DNA: TGTGCCAGCAGTTTAGGGGGCCGCTACGAGCAGTACTTC. It translates to CASSLGGRYEQYF.

The sample holds many counts of this clonotype. The rearrangement joins TRBV10-3 to TRBJ1-3; D call uncertain. The CDR3 length is 15 residues. Deletions cut 3 bases from V and 3 bases from J, with 12 bases between. Germline lookup yields CDR1 ENHRY and CDR2 SYGVKD. CDR3 nucleotide sequence: TGTGCCATCAGTGACTCCCCCCTTGGTGGAAACACCATATATTTT. Protein product: CAISDSPLGGNTIYF.

This clonotype was seen ten or more times. The gene calls are TRBV7-9 and TRBJ2-7; a weak D match, TRBD1 (6 bases). This CDR3 is 11 amino acids long. V gave up 6 bases and J gave up 7 bases, with 10 bases separating them. Germline V gives CDR1 SEHNR, CDR2 FQNEAQ (reference sequence). DNA for the CDR3: TGTGCCAGCAGTCAAACAGGGGAGCAGTACTTC. It specifies CASSQTGEQYF.

Many counts were recorded for this clonotype. The chain joins TRBV27 to TRBJ2-1; tentatively, D is TRBD1 or TRBD2 (5 bases each). Trimming removed 2 bases at V and 8 bases at J, with 7 bases between. Per germline, CDR1 MNHEY and CDR2 SMNVEV (reference sequence). This CDR3 has 12 amino acids. The chain's CDR3 is CASSLRGYEQFF. CDR3 sequence (DNA): TGTGCCAGCAGTTTACGGGGCTATGAGCAGTTCTTC.

This clonotype was seen repeatedly, ten times or more. This chain uses TRBV20-1 with TRBJ2-6, with D uncertain. Germline V gene lookup returns CDR1 DFQATT and CDR2 SNEGSKA (reference sequence). The CDR3 runs 15 residues. Between the trimmed V and J ends, which lost 1 base and 0 bases, there was a span of 7 bases. CDR3: CSARGRSSGANVLTF. The CDR3 DNA is TGCAGTGCTAGAGGGCGGTCCTCTGGGGCCAACGTCCTGACTTTC.

The V call is TRBV7-2, the J call TRBJ2-7, with D unresolved. The length of the CDR3 is 14 residues. V was shortened by 5 bases and J by 3 bases, with 14 bases between the two germline ends. The germline V gene encodes CDR1 SGHTA and CDR2 FQGNSA. This chain's CDR3 is CASSLYAAFYEQYF. CDR3 bases: TGTGCCAGCAGCCTATACGCGGCATTCTACGAGCAGTACTTC. Based on the CDR3 plus reference TRBV7-2 and TRBJ2-7, the full variable domain is GAGVSQSPSNKVTEKGKDVELRCDPISGHTALYWYRQSLGQGLEFLIYFQGNSAPDKSGLPSDRFSAERTGGSVSTLTIQRTQQEDSAVYLCASSLYAAFYEQYFGPGTRLTVT.

In its sample, this clonotype is medium-sized. This chain uses TRBV27 with TRBJ1-5; no clear D. Per the germline V gene, CDR1 is MNHEY and CDR2 is SMNVEV (reference sequence). The CDR3 is made up of 14 amino acids. With 5 bases removed from V and 6 bases from J, the gap between germline ends came to 14 bases. CDR3 amino acids: CASSLVGPGQPQHF. Here the CDR3 DNA reads TGTGCCAGCAGTCTTGTCGGGCCCGGTCAGCCCCAGCATTTT.

This clonotype was detected only a few times. The genes are TRBV5-5 and TRBJ2-7; TRBD2 agrees at 8 bases. Germline trimming cut 2 bases from V and 4 bases from J; bases unmatched to any gene: 11. This CDR3 contains 16 residues. Germline V gives CDR1 SGHKS, CDR2 YYEKEE (reference sequence). In nucleotides, the CDR3 is TGTGCCAGCAGCTTCCTTCAGCGGGAGTCGCCGTACGAGCAGTACGTC. Translating it yields CASSFLQRESPYEQYV.